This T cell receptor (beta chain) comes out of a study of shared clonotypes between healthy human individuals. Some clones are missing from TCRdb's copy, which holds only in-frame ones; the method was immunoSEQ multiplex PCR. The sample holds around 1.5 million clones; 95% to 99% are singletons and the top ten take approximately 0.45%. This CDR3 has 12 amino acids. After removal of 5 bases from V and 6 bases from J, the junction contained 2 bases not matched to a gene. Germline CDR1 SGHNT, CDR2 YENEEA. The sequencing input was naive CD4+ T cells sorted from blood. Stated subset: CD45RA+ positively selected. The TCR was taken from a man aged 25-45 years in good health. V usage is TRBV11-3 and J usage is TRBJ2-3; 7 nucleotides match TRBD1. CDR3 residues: CASSTRGDTQYF. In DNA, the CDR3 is TGTGCCAGCAGCACCAGGGGGGATACGCAGTATTTT.